This is a list of T cell receptor beta chains from one sample in a study of blood T cell repertoires in COVID-19. TCRdb's copy holds only in-frame clones and misses some; the assay was immunoSEQ multiplex PCR. In the table there are under 200,000 clones, more than 75% of which are singletons. The sample comprised peripheral blood. The receptors come from a man in his forties or fifties with active or convalescent COVID-19. CDR3s include the opening cysteine and the closing phenylalanine or tryptophan. D genes are given only for firm matches. Expanded clones get a size class; other rows say once, few or many, or leave the size out.

clone_size,v_call,j_call,d_call,cdr3_nt,cdr3_aa
NA,TRBV19,TRBJ1-2,TRBD1,TGTGCCAGTAGCAGCTGGACAGGTGAGGGCTACACCTTC,CASSSWTGEGYTF
NA,TRBV25-1,TRBJ1-1,NA,TGTGCCAGCAGTGACAGACAGGACACTGAAGCTTTCTTT,CASSDRQDTEAFF
once,TRBV10-3,TRBJ1-1,NA,TGTGCCATCAGCTTCTCGGACAGTCGCATGAACACTGAAGCTTTCTTT,CAISFSDSRMNTEAFF
NA,TRBV10-3,TRBJ1-1,TRBD1,TGTGCCACCAACAGGGGGGAGAGCACTGAAGCTTTCTTT,CATNRGESTEAFF
NA,TRBV6-6,TRBJ1-1,TRBD1,TGTGCCAGCAGCCGGACAGGGAGAATGAACACTGAAGCTTTCTTT,CASSRTGRMNTEAFF
NA,TRBV5-1,TRBJ2-1,TRBD2,TGCGCCAGCAGCCCGCCGGGACTAGCTAACAATGAGCAGTTCTTC,CASSPPGLANNEQFF
NA,TRBV6-4,TRBJ1-6,NA,TGTGCCAGCAGTGACCACCGGGGAAATTCACCCCTCCACTTT,CASSDHRGNSPLHF
many,TRBV6-6,TRBJ2-7,NA,TGTGCCAGCAGTTCTGTCGTCTACGAGCAGTACTTC,CASSSVVYEQYF
NA,TRBV5-6,TRBJ2-1,TRBD1,TGTGCCAGCAGTCGGACAGGGTATGAGCAGTTCTTC,CASSRTGYEQFF
NA,TRBV6-6,TRBJ2-3,TRBD2,TGTGCCAGCAGTCCCCTCGGCGGGGGGGCTGGCACAGATACGCAGTATTTT,CASSPLGGGAGTDTQYF
many,TRBV30,TRBJ1-2,NA,TGTGCCTGGAGCGGTGGTTCCTATGGCTACACCTTC,CAWSGGSYGYTF
NA,TRBV6-2/TRBV6-3,TRBJ2-1,TRBD2,TGTGCCAGCAGCCCTTATCGGGGGGGTTACAATGAGCAGTTCTTC,CASSPYRGGYNEQFF
NA,TRBV6-5,TRBJ1-4,NA,TGTGCCAGCGCCCGACTTTATTCAACTAATGAAAAACTGTTTTTT,CASARLYSTNEKLFF
NA,TRBV2,TRBJ1-2,NA,TGTGCCAGCTGTCGTCAGGTCTCCTATGGCTACACCTTC,CASCRQVSYGYTF
NA,TRBV28,TRBJ1-1,NA,TGTGCCAGCACCCTAATTGATGAAGCTTTCTTT,CASTLIDEAFF